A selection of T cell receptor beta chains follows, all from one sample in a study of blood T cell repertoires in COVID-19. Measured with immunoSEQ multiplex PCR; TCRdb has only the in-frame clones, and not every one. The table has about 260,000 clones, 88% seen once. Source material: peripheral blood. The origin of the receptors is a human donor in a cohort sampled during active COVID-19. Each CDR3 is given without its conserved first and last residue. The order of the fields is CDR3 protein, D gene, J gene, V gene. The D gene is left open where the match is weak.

CDR3 protein: SVEAHEDGQGVGEKLF
D gene: TRBD1
J gene: TRBJ1-4
V gene: TRBV29-1

CDR3 protein: ASRRYGAMNTEAF
D gene: NA
J gene: TRBJ1-1
V gene: TRBV28

CDR3 protein: ASRGTANQPQH
D gene: TRBD1
J gene: TRBJ1-5
V gene: TRBV6-5

CDR3 protein: ASSSGNVYGYT
D gene: NA
J gene: TRBJ1-2
V gene: TRBV27

CDR3 protein: ASSVSQGPPLGEQY
D gene: TRBD1
J gene: TRBJ2-7
V gene: TRBV9

CDR3 protein: ASSSQLGAAENIQY
D gene: NA
J gene: TRBJ2-4
V gene: TRBV7-6

CDR3 protein: AIRAGGLSAEQY
D gene: NA
J gene: TRBJ2-7
V gene: TRBV28

CDR3 protein: ATSDSGRGRAEGYT
D gene: TRBD1
J gene: TRBJ1-2
V gene: TRBV24-1

CDR3 protein: ASSRDRRNTEAF
D gene: NA
J gene: TRBJ1-1
V gene: TRBV6-2/TRBV6-3

CDR3 protein: ATPAERDRGPIYERSNQPQH
D gene: TRBD1
J gene: TRBJ1-5
V gene: TRBV24-1

CDR3 protein: AIRPGFNSGNTIY
D gene: NA
J gene: TRBJ1-3
V gene: TRBV10-3

CDR3 protein: AWSVSRNEKLF
D gene: NA
J gene: TRBJ1-4
V gene: TRBV30

CDR3 protein: ASKYRADRSNQPQH
D gene: TRBD1
J gene: TRBJ1-5
V gene: TRBV19

CDR3 protein: AILHRGGGEKLF
D gene: TRBD1
J gene: TRBJ1-4
V gene: TRBV28

CDR3 protein: ASSPPLMEGYNEQF
D gene: NA
J gene: TRBJ2-1
V gene: TRBV18

CDR3 protein: ASSWNPGTSGIDEQF
D gene: TRBD2
J gene: TRBJ2-1
V gene: TRBV27

CDR3 protein: ASSTSRGFGYEQY
D gene: NA
J gene: TRBJ2-7
V gene: TRBV6-5

CDR3 protein: ASSERGNTGELF
D gene: NA
J gene: TRBJ2-2
V gene: TRBV6-4

CDR3 protein: ASSSSRYEQY
D gene: NA
J gene: TRBJ2-7
V gene: TRBV11-2

CDR3 protein: ASSQGQGDEKLF
D gene: TRBD1
J gene: TRBJ1-4
V gene: TRBV4-2

CDR3 protein: ASSVEGLRGNVYGYT
D gene: NA
J gene: TRBJ1-2
V gene: TRBV9

CDR3 protein: ASSATGQNTEAF
D gene: NA
J gene: TRBJ1-1
V gene: TRBV9

CDR3 protein: AWRSEGRGLDGYT
D gene: NA
J gene: TRBJ1-2
V gene: TRBV30

CDR3 protein: ASSPAGAPSHEQY
D gene: TRBD2
J gene: TRBJ2-7
V gene: TRBV9

CDR3 protein: ASSPRGTRPSGNTIY
D gene: NA
J gene: TRBJ1-3
V gene: TRBV9

CDR3 protein: ASSPYRVYGFEQY
D gene: NA
J gene: TRBJ2-7
V gene: TRBV7-9

CDR3 protein: ASSNGNRGRNGYT
D gene: NA
J gene: TRBJ1-2
V gene: TRBV19

CDR3 protein: ASSTGGKVPEAF
D gene: TRBD1
J gene: TRBJ1-1
V gene: TRBV28

CDR3 protein: ASSPPQGASYEQY
D gene: TRBD1
J gene: TRBJ2-7
V gene: TRBV18

CDR3 protein: ASSLAALAGVNEQY
D gene: TRBD2
J gene: TRBJ2-7
V gene: TRBV7-2